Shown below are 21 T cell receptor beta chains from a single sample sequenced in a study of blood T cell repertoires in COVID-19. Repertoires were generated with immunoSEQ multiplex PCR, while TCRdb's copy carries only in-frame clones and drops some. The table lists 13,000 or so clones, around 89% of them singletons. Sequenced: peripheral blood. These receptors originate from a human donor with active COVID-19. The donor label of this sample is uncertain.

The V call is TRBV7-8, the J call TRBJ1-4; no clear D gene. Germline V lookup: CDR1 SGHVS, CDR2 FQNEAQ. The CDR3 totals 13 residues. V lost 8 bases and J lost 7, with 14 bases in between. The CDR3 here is CASGEGVGEKLFF. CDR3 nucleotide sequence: TGTGCCAGCGGTGAGGGCGTCGGTGAAAAACTGTTTTTT.

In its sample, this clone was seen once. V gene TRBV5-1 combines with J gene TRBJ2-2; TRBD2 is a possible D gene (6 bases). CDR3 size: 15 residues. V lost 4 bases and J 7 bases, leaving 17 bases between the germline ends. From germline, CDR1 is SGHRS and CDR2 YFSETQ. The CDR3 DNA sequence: TGCGCCAGCAGCCTCGGGACTCCTAGGAACGGGGAGCTGTTTTTT. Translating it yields CASSLGTPRNGELFF.

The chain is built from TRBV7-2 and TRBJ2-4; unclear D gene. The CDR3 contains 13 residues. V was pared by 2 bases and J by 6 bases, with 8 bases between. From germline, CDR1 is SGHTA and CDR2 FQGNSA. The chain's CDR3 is CASSLSTVNIQYF. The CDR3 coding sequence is TGTGCCAGCAGCTTAAGCACCGTAAACATTCAGTACTTC. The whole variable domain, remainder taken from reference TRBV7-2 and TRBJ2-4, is GAGVSQSPSNKVTEKGKDVELRCDPISGHTALYWYRQSLGQGLEFLIYFQGNSAPDKSGLPSDRFSAERTGGSVSTLTIQRTQQEDSAVYLCASSLSTVNIQYFGAGTRLSVL.

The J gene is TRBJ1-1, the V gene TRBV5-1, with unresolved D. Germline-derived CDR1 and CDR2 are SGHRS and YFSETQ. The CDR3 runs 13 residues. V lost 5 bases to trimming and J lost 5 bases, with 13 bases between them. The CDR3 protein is CASRPGRGTEAFF. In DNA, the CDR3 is TGCGCCAGCAGGCCGGGTCGCGGTACTGAAGCTTTCTTT.

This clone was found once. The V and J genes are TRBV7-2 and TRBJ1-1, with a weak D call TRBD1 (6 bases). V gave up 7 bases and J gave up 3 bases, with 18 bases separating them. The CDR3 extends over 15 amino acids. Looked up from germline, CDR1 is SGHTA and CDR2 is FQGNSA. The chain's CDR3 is CASTQRGGRDTEAFF. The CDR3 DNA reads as TGTGCCAGCACCCAGCGCGGGGGGCGGGACACTGAAGCTTTCTTT.

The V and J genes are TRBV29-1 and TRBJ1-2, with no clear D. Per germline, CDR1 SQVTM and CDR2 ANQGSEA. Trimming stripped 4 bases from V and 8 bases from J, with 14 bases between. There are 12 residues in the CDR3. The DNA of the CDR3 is TGCAGCGTTGCCCACTCTAGTGGCGGCTACACCTTC. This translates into CSVAHSSGGYTF. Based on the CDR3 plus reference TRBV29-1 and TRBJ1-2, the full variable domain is SAVISQKPSRDICQRGTSLTIQCQVDSQVTMMFWYRQQPGQSLTLIATANQGSEATYESGFVIDKFPISRPNLTFSTLTVSNMSPEDSSIYLCSVAHSSGGYTFGSGTRLTVV.

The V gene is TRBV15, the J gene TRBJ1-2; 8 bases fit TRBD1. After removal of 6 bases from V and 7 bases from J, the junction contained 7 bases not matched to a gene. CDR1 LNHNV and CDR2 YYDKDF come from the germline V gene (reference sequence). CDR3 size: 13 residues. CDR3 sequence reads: CATSRRTGSGYTF. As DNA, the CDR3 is TGTGCCACCAGTAGGAGGACAGGGAGTGGCTACACCTTC.

CDR3 region: CASSFFGTGGVYTF. In DNA form, the CDR3 reads TGTGCCAGCAGCTTTTTCGGGACAGGGGGCGTCTACACCTTC. The rearrangement links TRBV5-6 to TRBJ1-2, with TRBD1 matching 12 bases. Germline values: CDR1 SGHDT, CDR2 YYEEEE. This CDR3 has 14 amino acids. Trimming took 2 bases from V and 10 from J; bases not matched to a gene: 6.

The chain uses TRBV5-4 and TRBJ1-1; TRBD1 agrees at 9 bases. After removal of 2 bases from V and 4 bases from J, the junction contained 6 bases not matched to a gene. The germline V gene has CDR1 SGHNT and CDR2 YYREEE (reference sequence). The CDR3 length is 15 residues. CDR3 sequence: CASSFYRGLGTEAFF. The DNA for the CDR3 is TGTGCCAGCAGCTTTTACAGGGGGCTGGGCACTGAAGCTTTCTTT.

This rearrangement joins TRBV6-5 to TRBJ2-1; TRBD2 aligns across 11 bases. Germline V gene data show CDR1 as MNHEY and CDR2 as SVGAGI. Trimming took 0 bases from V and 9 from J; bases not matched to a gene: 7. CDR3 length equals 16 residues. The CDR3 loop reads CASSYSASGGFGEQFF. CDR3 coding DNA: TGTGCCAGCAGTTACTCCGCTAGCGGGGGGTTCGGTGAGCAGTTCTTC.

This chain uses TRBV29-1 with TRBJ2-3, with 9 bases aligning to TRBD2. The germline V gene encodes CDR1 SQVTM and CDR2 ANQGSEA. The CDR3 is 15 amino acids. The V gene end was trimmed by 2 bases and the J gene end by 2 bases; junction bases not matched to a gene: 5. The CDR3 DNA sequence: TGCAGCGTTGAAAGGCTAGCGGGGAACACAGATACGCAGTATTTT. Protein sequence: CSVERLAGNTDTQYF.

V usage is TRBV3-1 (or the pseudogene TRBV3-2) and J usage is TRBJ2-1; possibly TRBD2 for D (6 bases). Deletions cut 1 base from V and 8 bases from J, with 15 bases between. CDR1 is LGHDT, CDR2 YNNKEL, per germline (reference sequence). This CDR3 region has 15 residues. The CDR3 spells CASSQVFRGFDEQFF. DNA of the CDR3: TGTGCCAGCAGCCAAGTATTCCGGGGGTTCGATGAGCAGTTCTTC.

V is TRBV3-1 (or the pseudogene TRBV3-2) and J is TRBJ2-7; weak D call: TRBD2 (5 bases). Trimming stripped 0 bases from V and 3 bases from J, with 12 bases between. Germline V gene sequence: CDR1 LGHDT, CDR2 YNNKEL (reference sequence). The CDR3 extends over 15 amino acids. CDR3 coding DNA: TGTGCCAGCAGCCAAGATCCGGGGTCAGGCTACGAGCAGTACTTC. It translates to CASSQDPGSGYEQYF.

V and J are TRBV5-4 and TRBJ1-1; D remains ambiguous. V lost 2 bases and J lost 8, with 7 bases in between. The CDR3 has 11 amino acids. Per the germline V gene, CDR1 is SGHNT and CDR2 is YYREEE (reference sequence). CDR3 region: CASSFGYEAFF. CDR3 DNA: TGTGCCAGCAGCTTCGGGTACGAAGCTTTCTTT.

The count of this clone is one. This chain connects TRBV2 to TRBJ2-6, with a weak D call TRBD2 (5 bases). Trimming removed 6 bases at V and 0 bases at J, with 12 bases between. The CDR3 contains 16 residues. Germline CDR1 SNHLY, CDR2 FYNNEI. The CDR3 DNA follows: TGTGCCAGCAGCGGCCTAGGGAGCTCTGGGGCCAACGTCCTGACTTTC. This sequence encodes CASSGLGSSGANVLTF.

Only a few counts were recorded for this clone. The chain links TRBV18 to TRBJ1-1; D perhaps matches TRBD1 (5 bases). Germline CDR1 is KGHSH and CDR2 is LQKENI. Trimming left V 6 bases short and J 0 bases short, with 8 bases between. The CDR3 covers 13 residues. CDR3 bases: TGTGCCAGCTCGCGGACACTGAACACTGAAGCTTTCTTT. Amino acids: CASSRTLNTEAFF.

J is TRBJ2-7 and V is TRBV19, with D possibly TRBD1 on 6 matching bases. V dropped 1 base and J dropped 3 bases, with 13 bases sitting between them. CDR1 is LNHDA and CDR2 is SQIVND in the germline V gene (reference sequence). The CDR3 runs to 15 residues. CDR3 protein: CASSIGESGVYEQYF. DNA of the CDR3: TGTGCCAGTAGTATAGGGGAGTCAGGGGTCTACGAGCAGTACTTC.

Written as DNA, the CDR3 is TGTGCCAGCAGCTTAGCGTCGAGGAGCACAGATACGCAGTATTTT. It is translated as CASSLASRSTDTQYF. The rearrangement links TRBV7-2 to TRBJ2-3; D remains ambiguous. The CDR3 sequence is 15 residues long. The V and J ends lost 0 bases and 0 bases respectively, with 7 bases between them. Germline CDR1 reads SGHTA; CDR2 reads FQGNSA.

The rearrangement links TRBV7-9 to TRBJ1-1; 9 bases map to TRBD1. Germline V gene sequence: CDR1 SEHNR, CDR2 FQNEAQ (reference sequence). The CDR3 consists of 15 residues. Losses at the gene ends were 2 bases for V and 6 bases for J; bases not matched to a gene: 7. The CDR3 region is CASSLSGQGIPEAFF. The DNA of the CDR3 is TGTGCCAGCAGCTTAAGCGGACAGGGGATCCCTGAAGCTTTCTTT.

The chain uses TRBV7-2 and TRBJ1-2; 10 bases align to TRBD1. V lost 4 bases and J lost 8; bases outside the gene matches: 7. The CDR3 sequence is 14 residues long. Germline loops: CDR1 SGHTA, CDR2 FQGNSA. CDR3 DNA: TGTGCCAGCAGCTGGGGGACAGGGGATTGGGGCTACACCTTC. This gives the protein CASSWGTGDWGYTF.

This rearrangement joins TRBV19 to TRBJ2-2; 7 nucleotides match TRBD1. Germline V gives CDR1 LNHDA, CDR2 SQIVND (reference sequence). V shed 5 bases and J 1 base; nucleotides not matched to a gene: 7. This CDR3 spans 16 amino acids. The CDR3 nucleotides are TGTGCCAGTAGTGACCGGGACAGAGTGAACACCGGGGAGCTGTTTTTT. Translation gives CASSDRDRVNTGELFF.